What follows describes a single TCR beta chain. Its antigen remains unidentified. TCRbeta library preparation incorporated unique molecular identifiers. TCRdb analysed the PCR reads with MiXCR anew, one entry per CDR3 protein. Seen here are a few hundred thousand distinct CDR3 sequences, 13% observed once, and the top ten hold roughly 2.3%. This entry is derived from a study of T-cell reconstitution after alpha-beta-depleted transplantation in children. The CDR3 runs 15 residues. Trimming stripped 2 bases from V and 4 bases from J, with 11 bases between. Looked up from germline, CDR1 is SGHTA and CDR2 is FQGTGA. Study-level results: Several hundred graft clones that had expanded were reportedly the source of alpha-beta T cells about two months after transplant.

Material: PBMCs, mostly from graft donor cells, obtained 360 days after TCRalphabeta/CD19-depleted stem cell transplant. The chain combines TRBV7-3 with TRBJ2-2, with D possibly being TRBD1 or TRBD2 (5 bases each). The receptor's source is a male patient younger than 18 who had a stem cell transplant for acute myeloid leukemia, so the T cells may come from the graft donor. DNA for the CDR3: TGTGCCAGCAGCTTAGGGGGACCCTTCACCGGGGAGCTGTTTTTT. Encoded protein: CASSLGGPFTGELFF.